These T cell receptor beta chains were read from a single sample in a study of a mutant IDH1 vaccine in newly diagnosed glioma. No antigen has been assigned to these receptors. TCRdb's table, derived via immunoSEQ multiplex PCR, lists solely in-frame clones and lacks some. The data show 44,000 or so clones, approximately 81% seen once. The input for sequencing was PBMCs, taken from a glioma patient whose treatment included an IDH1 peptide vaccine. These receptors were taken from a woman aged 40 to 55 with glioma. Some clones in this sample may be carry-over from other donors' samples. Both conserved end residues are part of each CDR3. Fields, in order: D gene, CDR3 length, clone size, V gene, J gene, CDR3 DNA, CDR3 protein. A D gene is named only where the DNA matches it firmly. For some rows the clone size is stated as once, few or many, or as a class when expanded; others skip it.

D gene: TRBD1
CDR3 length: 15
clone size: few
V gene: TRBV6-5
J gene: TRBJ2-2
CDR3 DNA: TGTGCCAGCACCTTAGGGACAGGGAGTACCGGGGAGCTGTTTTTT
CDR3 protein: CASTLGTGSTGELFF

D gene: TRBD1
CDR3 length: 16
clone size: .
V gene: TRBV19
J gene: TRBJ1-3
CDR3 DNA: TGTGCCAGTAGTATCGGACAGGGCGGCTCTGGAAACACCATATATTTT
CDR3 protein: CASSIGQGGSGNTIYF

D gene: .
CDR3 length: 12
clone size: .
V gene: TRBV14
J gene: TRBJ2-7
CDR3 DNA: TGTGCCAGCAGCCAAGACGTCTACGAGCAGTACTTC
CDR3 protein: CASSQDVYEQYF

D gene: .
CDR3 length: 17
clone size: .
V gene: TRBV4-3
J gene: TRBJ2-1
CDR3 DNA: TGCGCCAGCAGCCAAGATGGAGACAATCTGCGTTCCGAGGAGCAGTTCTTC
CDR3 protein: CASSQDGDNLRSEEQFF

D gene: TRBD2
CDR3 length: 14
clone size: once
V gene: TRBV29-1
J gene: TRBJ2-1
CDR3 DNA: TGCAGCGTTGGCGGGAGGGGCTCCTACAATGAGCAGTTCTTC
CDR3 protein: CSVGGRGSYNEQFF

D gene: .
CDR3 length: 12
clone size: .
V gene: TRBV15
J gene: TRBJ2-2
CDR3 DNA: TGTGCCACCAGCCTCACCACCGGGGAGCTGTTTTTT
CDR3 protein: CATSLTTGELFF

D gene: TRBD1
CDR3 length: 14
clone size: .
V gene: TRBV25-1
J gene: TRBJ1-5
CDR3 DNA: TGTGCCAGCGGCGCGGACAGGCACAATCAGCCCCAGCATTTT
CDR3 protein: CASGADRHNQPQHF

D gene: .
CDR3 length: 13
clone size: once
V gene: TRBV27
J gene: TRBJ2-2
CDR3 DNA: TGTGCCAGCAGTTTAGGAGGGTTCGGGGAGCTGTTTTTT
CDR3 protein: CASSLGGFGELFF

D gene: .
CDR3 length: 14
clone size: .
V gene: TRBV5-6
J gene: TRBJ1-4
CDR3 DNA: TGTGCCAGCAGCTTGGCAGGGTCTCGTTGGAAACTGTTTTTT
CDR3 protein: CASSLAGSRWKLFF

D gene: .
CDR3 length: 10
clone size: .
V gene: TRBV20-1
J gene: TRBJ2-1
CDR3 DNA: TGCAGTGCTACCAGACATGAGCAGTTCTTC
CDR3 protein: CSATRHEQFF

D gene: .
CDR3 length: 15
clone size: .
V gene: TRBV7-9
J gene: TRBJ2-7
CDR3 DNA: TGTGCCAGCAGCTTAGCGCACGGGGTTTCCTACGAGCAGTACTTC
CDR3 protein: CASSLAHGVSYEQYF

D gene: .
CDR3 length: 12
clone size: .
V gene: TRBV25-1
J gene: TRBJ1-2
CDR3 DNA: TGTGCCAGCAGTGGAGCGGAGACTGGCTACACCTTC
CDR3 protein: CASSGAETGYTF

D gene: TRBD1
CDR3 length: 17
clone size: .
V gene: TRBV28
J gene: TRBJ2-4
CDR3 DNA: TGTGCCAGCAGTTTGATGACAGGGGTGTCTCAGGGAAACATTCAGTACTTC
CDR3 protein: CASSLMTGVSQGNIQYF

D gene: .
CDR3 length: 15
clone size: few
V gene: TRBV7-8
J gene: TRBJ1-5
CDR3 DNA: TGTGCCAGCAGCTTGGGCAGGATTAGCAATCAGCCCCAGCATTTT
CDR3 protein: CASSLGRISNQPQHF

D gene: TRBD2
CDR3 length: 14
clone size: few
V gene: TRBV7-9
J gene: TRBJ2-1
CDR3 DNA: TGTGCCAGCAGCTGGGCGTCGGGGGGCAATGAGCAGTTCTTC
CDR3 protein: CASSWASGGNEQFF

D gene: TRBD1
CDR3 length: 13
clone size: once
V gene: TRBV5-1
J gene: TRBJ2-5
CDR3 DNA: TGCGCCAGCAGCCGCGGACAGGGAGAGACCCAGTACTTC
CDR3 protein: CASSRGQGETQYF

D gene: .
CDR3 length: 16
clone size: .
V gene: TRBV7-5
J gene: TRBJ2-7
CDR3 DNA: TGTGTCAGAAGCTTAGCCAAGCGGGAGAGTTCCTACGAGCAGTACTTC
CDR3 protein: CVRSLAKRESSYEQYF

D gene: TRBD1
CDR3 length: 13
clone size: .
V gene: TRBV28
J gene: TRBJ1-1
CDR3 DNA: TGTGCCAGCTGGACAGGGATGGACACTGAAGCTTTCTTT
CDR3 protein: CASWTGMDTEAFF

D gene: .
CDR3 length: 11
clone size: .
V gene: TRBV7-9
J gene: TRBJ1-2
CDR3 DNA: TGTGCCAGCGCGTCTAACTATGGCTACACCTTC
CDR3 protein: CASASNYGYTF

D gene: TRBD2
CDR3 length: 15
clone size: .
V gene: TRBV5-4
J gene: TRBJ2-5
CDR3 DNA: TGTGCCAGCAGCTTGGCGCCTAGCGGGAGTGAGACCCAGTACTTC
CDR3 protein: CASSLAPSGSETQYF

D gene: .
CDR3 length: 18
clone size: .
V gene: TRBV7-2
J gene: TRBJ2-5
CDR3 DNA: TGTGCCAGCAGCTTAGAAGGGAGGACCTGGGGGTACCAAGAGACCCAGTACTTC
CDR3 protein: CASSLEGRTWGYQETQYF

D gene: TRBD1
CDR3 length: 15
clone size: .
V gene: TRBV10-2
J gene: TRBJ2-7
CDR3 DNA: TGCGCCAGCAGTCATGCCGGGACAGGGTCCTACGAGCAGTACTTC
CDR3 protein: CASSHAGTGSYEQYF

D gene: .
CDR3 length: 18
clone size: .
V gene: TRBV7-8
J gene: TRBJ2-5
CDR3 DNA: TGTGCCAGCAACAACGAACTCGGCAGGGGTGGTTTCGGAGAGACCCAGTACTTC
CDR3 protein: CASNNELGRGGFGETQYF

D gene: .
CDR3 length: 12
clone size: .
V gene: TRBV5-4
J gene: TRBJ2-7
CDR3 DNA: TGTGCCAGCAGCTTCGGAGGGGCCGAGCAGTACTTC
CDR3 protein: CASSFGGAEQYF

D gene: .
CDR3 length: 14
clone size: few
V gene: TRBV5-4
J gene: TRBJ1-3
CDR3 DNA: TGTGCCAGCAGTCGCAGGGAGTATGGAAACACCATATATTTT
CDR3 protein: CASSRREYGNTIYF

D gene: .
CDR3 length: 13
clone size: .
V gene: TRBV6-4
J gene: TRBJ2-3
CDR3 DNA: TGTGCCAGCAGTGAAACCCCGGGAGATACGCAGTATTTT
CDR3 protein: CASSETPGDTQYF

D gene: .
CDR3 length: 13
clone size: few
V gene: TRBV6-1
J gene: TRBJ2-7
CDR3 DNA: TGTGCCAGCAGCGCCGGGATACCCTACGAGCAGTACTTC
CDR3 protein: CASSAGIPYEQYF

D gene: TRBD1
CDR3 length: 17
clone size: .
V gene: TRBV10-1
J gene: TRBJ2-5
CDR3 DNA: TGCGCCAGCAGTGAGAGCCGGGACAGGGGAGATTGGGAGACCCAGTACTTC
CDR3 protein: CASSESRDRGDWETQYF

D gene: .
CDR3 length: 15
clone size: .
V gene: TRBV6-5
J gene: TRBJ1-2
CDR3 DNA: TGTGCCAGCAGTTACTCCCGGGACAACCCTCGGGGCTACACCTTC
CDR3 protein: CASSYSRDNPRGYTF

D gene: .
CDR3 length: 15
clone size: .
V gene: TRBV7-9
J gene: TRBJ2-7
CDR3 DNA: TGTGCCAGCAGCCCCCCCGGGGGTCGCCTGGACGAGCAGTACTTC
CDR3 protein: CASSPPGGRLDEQYF

D gene: .
CDR3 length: 13
clone size: few
V gene: TRBV4-1
J gene: TRBJ1-1
CDR3 DNA: TGCGCCAGCAGCCCTGTTTCGAACACTGAAGCTTTCTTT
CDR3 protein: CASSPVSNTEAFF

D gene: TRBD2
CDR3 length: 16
clone size: .
V gene: TRBV6-1
J gene: TRBJ2-1
CDR3 DNA: TGTGCCAGCAGTGTAGGTAGCGGGGGGGCTTATAATGAGCAGTTCTTC
CDR3 protein: CASSVGSGGAYNEQFF

D gene: .
CDR3 length: 14
clone size: .
V gene: TRBV7-9
J gene: TRBJ2-7
CDR3 DNA: TGTGCCAGCAGCTTACGGGGGAGCCAATACGAGCAGTACTTC
CDR3 protein: CASSLRGSQYEQYF

D gene: TRBD2
CDR3 length: 12
clone size: .
V gene: TRBV2
J gene: TRBJ2-7
CDR3 DNA: TGTGCCAGCCGCGGGGGGGGCGGCGAGCAGTACTTC
CDR3 protein: CASRGGGGEQYF

D gene: .
CDR3 length: 15
clone size: .
V gene: TRBV5-4
J gene: TRBJ1-3
CDR3 DNA: TGTGCCAGCAGCTTGGAAGGGGCAAGTGGAAACACCATATATTTT
CDR3 protein: CASSLEGASGNTIYF

D gene: .
CDR3 length: 13
clone size: .
V gene: TRBV7-8
J gene: TRBJ1-1
CDR3 DNA: TGTGCCAGCAGCCAACAGGGCAACACTGAAGCTTTCTTT
CDR3 protein: CASSQQGNTEAFF

D gene: .
CDR3 length: 11
clone size: few
V gene: TRBV28
J gene: TRBJ2-1
CDR3 DNA: TGTGCCAGCAGTCCCCACAATGAGCAGTTCTTC
CDR3 protein: CASSPHNEQFF

D gene: TRBD2
CDR3 length: 14
clone size: .
V gene: TRBV19
J gene: TRBJ2-1
CDR3 DNA: TGTGCCAGTGCCAATAGCGGGGGGACACATGAGCAGTTCTTC
CDR3 protein: CASANSGGTHEQFF

D gene: .
CDR3 length: 14
clone size: .
V gene: TRBV29-1
J gene: TRBJ1-3
CDR3 DNA: TGCAGCGTGACCCGGGTCAGCTCTGGAAACACCATATATTTT
CDR3 protein: CSVTRVSSGNTIYF

D gene: .
CDR3 length: 15
clone size: .
V gene: TRBV4-3
J gene: TRBJ1-2
CDR3 DNA: TGCGCCAGCAGCCAAGATAGGGGGGGCGGCTATGGCTACACCTTC
CDR3 protein: CASSQDRGGGYGYTF

D gene: TRBD1
CDR3 length: 13
clone size: .
V gene: TRBV7-8
J gene: TRBJ2-5
CDR3 DNA: TGTGCCAGCAGCTGGGGACAGCAAGAGACCCAGTACTTC
CDR3 protein: CASSWGQQETQYF

D gene: .
CDR3 length: 13
clone size: .
V gene: TRBV27
J gene: TRBJ2-7
CDR3 DNA: TGTGCCAGCAGGCCCGAGGGCCCCTACGAGCAGTACTTC
CDR3 protein: CASRPEGPYEQYF

D gene: .
CDR3 length: 13
clone size: .
V gene: TRBV6-4
J gene: TRBJ1-1
CDR3 DNA: TGTGCCAGCAGTAGAGACCGAAGCACTGAAGCTTTCTTT
CDR3 protein: CASSRDRSTEAFF

D gene: TRBD1
CDR3 length: 16
clone size: .
V gene: TRBV25-1
J gene: TRBJ2-3
CDR3 DNA: TGTGCCAGCAGTGATCACCGGACAGGGGGCGCAGATACGCAGTATTTT
CDR3 protein: CASSDHRTGGADTQYF

D gene: .
CDR3 length: 11
clone size: .
V gene: TRBV25-1
J gene: TRBJ2-7
CDR3 DNA: TGTGCCAGCAGAAGGACCTACGAGCAGTACTTC
CDR3 protein: CASRRTYEQYF

D gene: .
CDR3 length: 15
clone size: .
V gene: TRBV27
J gene: TRBJ2-5
CDR3 DNA: TGTGCCAGCGGGGGGGCCAGAGAGCCCGAAGAGACCCAGTACTTC
CDR3 protein: CASGGAREPEETQYF

D gene: .
CDR3 length: 14
clone size: .
V gene: TRBV25-1
J gene: TRBJ2-1
CDR3 DNA: TGTGCCAGCAGTAAAAGCGGGCTTCCTGGTGAGCAGTTCTTC
CDR3 protein: CASSKSGLPGEQFF

D gene: .
CDR3 length: 12
clone size: .
V gene: TRBV4-3
J gene: TRBJ1-1
CDR3 DNA: TGCGCCAGCAGCCCATCGGGGGGGTGGGCTTTCTTT
CDR3 protein: CASSPSGGWAFF

D gene: TRBD1
CDR3 length: 13
clone size: .
V gene: TRBV28
J gene: TRBJ1-1
CDR3 DNA: TGTGCCAGCCCGGGACAGGGGAATTCTGAAGCTTTCTTT
CDR3 protein: CASPGQGNSEAFF

D gene: TRBD2
CDR3 length: 14
clone size: .
V gene: TRBV29-1
J gene: TRBJ2-3
CDR3 DNA: TGCAGCGTTCGGCCAGCGGGGGGACCCGATACGCAGTATTTT
CDR3 protein: CSVRPAGGPDTQYF

D gene: TRBD1
CDR3 length: 16
clone size: .
V gene: TRBV18
J gene: TRBJ2-2
CDR3 DNA: TGTGCCAGCTCACCCCTGGGGGACAGGGGCAACGGGGAGCTGTTTTTT
CDR3 protein: CASSPLGDRGNGELFF

D gene: .
CDR3 length: 14
clone size: .
V gene: TRBV5-4
J gene: TRBJ1-5
CDR3 DNA: TGTGCCAGCAGCTTGGAAGGGATGGGGCAGCCCCAGCATTTT
CDR3 protein: CASSLEGMGQPQHF

D gene: .
CDR3 length: 13
clone size: few
V gene: TRBV7-2
J gene: TRBJ2-2
CDR3 DNA: TGTGCCAGCAGCCCTCAGGGTACCGGGGAGCTGTTTTTT
CDR3 protein: CASSPQGTGELFF

D gene: TRBD1
CDR3 length: 15
clone size: .
V gene: TRBV2
J gene: TRBJ2-1
CDR3 DNA: TGTGCCAGCAGTGAAGAGGGACAGGGTGACCATGAGCAGTTCTTC
CDR3 protein: CASSEEGQGDHEQFF

D gene: .
CDR3 length: 14
clone size: .
V gene: TRBV6-5
J gene: TRBJ1-1
CDR3 DNA: TGTGCCAGCAGTTACATGAGTTGGGGCACTGAAGCTTTCTTT
CDR3 protein: CASSYMSWGTEAFF

D gene: .
CDR3 length: 15
clone size: .
V gene: TRBV28
J gene: TRBJ1-4
CDR3 DNA: TGTGCCAGCAGTTTTACTGGGGCTGCTAATGAAAAACTGTTTTTT
CDR3 protein: CASSFTGAANEKLFF

D gene: .
CDR3 length: 13
clone size: few
V gene: TRBV15
J gene: TRBJ2-1
CDR3 DNA: TGTGCCACCAGTGCGAAGGAGTCTAATGAGCAGTTCTTC
CDR3 protein: CATSAKESNEQFF

D gene: .
CDR3 length: 10
clone size: .
V gene: TRBV2
J gene: TRBJ2-5
CDR3 DNA: TGTGCCAGCAGTGTAGAGACCCAGTACTTC
CDR3 protein: CASSVETQYF

D gene: .
CDR3 length: 15
clone size: .
V gene: TRBV5-4
J gene: TRBJ2-1
CDR3 DNA: TGTGCCAGCAGCTTGTCCGGACTCAGCGGTAATGAGCAGTTCTTC
CDR3 protein: CASSLSGLSGNEQFF